Listed below are T cell receptor beta chains from one sample, sequenced in a study of blood T cell repertoires in COVID-19. Clones were read by immunoSEQ multiplex PCR, and TCRdb kept only the in-frame ones, dropping some. The sample yields tens of thousands of clones, approximately 91% seen once. The material sequenced was peripheral blood. These receptors all stem from a man in his sixties with active COVID-19. The CDR3 runs from the conserved cysteine through the conserved F or W. The order of the fields is J gene, V gene, D gene, clone size, CDR3 protein, CDR3 DNA. A D gene is named only where the DNA matches it firmly. Clone size, where shown, is once, few, many, or a class for clones that have expanded.

j_call: TRBJ1-1
v_call: TRBV3-1/TRBV3-2
d_call: -
clone_size: -
cdr3_aa: CASSQDPRQAPEAFF
cdr3_nt: TGTGCCAGCAGCCAAGATCCGAGACAGGCTCCTGAAGCTTTCTTT

j_call: TRBJ1-4
v_call: TRBV9
d_call: -
clone_size: -
cdr3_aa: CASSVEGSSGKLFF
cdr3_nt: TGTGCCAGCAGCGTAGAGGGCAGTAGCGGAAAACTGTTTTTT

j_call: TRBJ2-7
v_call: TRBV6-6
d_call: TRBD2
clone_size: -
cdr3_aa: CASSLLAAYEQYF
cdr3_nt: TGTGCCAGCAGTTTGCTAGCGGCGTACGAGCAGTACTTC

j_call: TRBJ1-5
v_call: TRBV29-1
d_call: TRBD1
clone_size: -
cdr3_aa: CSVSGTGANQPQHF
cdr3_nt: TGCAGCGTTTCCGGGACAGGGGCCAATCAGCCCCAGCATTTT

j_call: TRBJ1-4
v_call: TRBV6-5
d_call: TRBD1
clone_size: -
cdr3_aa: CASSFGDRRTNEKLFF
cdr3_nt: TGTGCCAGCAGTTTCGGGGACAGGCGAACTAATGAAAAACTGTTTTTT

j_call: TRBJ2-7
v_call: TRBV27
d_call: TRBD2
clone_size: -
cdr3_aa: CASSELPGLAILRSYEQYF
cdr3_nt: TGTGCCAGCAGCGAACTCCCGGGACTAGCGATTTTACGCTCCTACGAGCAGTACTTC

j_call: TRBJ1-1
v_call: TRBV2
d_call: TRBD1
clone_size: -
cdr3_aa: CASRPTGGTEAFF
cdr3_nt: TGTGCCAGCAGACCCACAGGGGGCACTGAAGCTTTCTTT

j_call: TRBJ2-3
v_call: TRBV10-3
d_call: TRBD2
clone_size: -
cdr3_aa: CAISETSGSPTQYF
cdr3_nt: TGTGCCATCAGTGAGACTAGCGGATCGCCTACGCAGTATTTT

j_call: TRBJ1-2
v_call: TRBV4-1
d_call: -
clone_size: -
cdr3_aa: CASSQERGISYGYTF
cdr3_nt: TGCGCCAGCAGCCAAGAACGGGGAATCTCCTATGGCTACACCTTC

j_call: TRBJ2-7
v_call: TRBV12-2
d_call: -
clone_size: once
cdr3_aa: CASRRGTGGNEQYF
cdr3_nt: TGTGCAAGTCGCCGGGGGACAGGGGGAAACGAGCAGTACTTC

j_call: TRBJ2-7
v_call: TRBV9
d_call: -
clone_size: once
cdr3_aa: CASSVTGSSYEQYF
cdr3_nt: TGTGCCAGCAGCGTAACGGGTAGCTCCTACGAGCAGTACTTC

j_call: TRBJ2-2
v_call: TRBV5-6
d_call: TRBD2
clone_size: -
cdr3_aa: CASSLVGGGTGELFF
cdr3_nt: TGTGCCAGCAGCTTGGTCGGGGGAGGGACCGGGGAGCTGTTTTTT

j_call: TRBJ2-3
v_call: TRBV3-1/TRBV3-2
d_call: -
clone_size: -
cdr3_aa: CASSKSIESTDTQYF
cdr3_nt: TGTGCCAGCAGCAAGTCGATTGAGAGCACAGATACGCAGTATTTT

j_call: TRBJ2-7
v_call: TRBV29-1
d_call: -
clone_size: -
cdr3_aa: CSVERADSTYEQYF
cdr3_nt: TGCAGCGTTGAAAGGGCGGACTCAACCTACGAGCAGTACTTC

j_call: TRBJ2-1
v_call: TRBV12-3/TRBV12-4
d_call: -
clone_size: -
cdr3_aa: CASSLYRNEQFF
cdr3_nt: TGTGCCAGCAGCCTCTACCGGAATGAGCAGTTCTTC

j_call: TRBJ2-3
v_call: TRBV4-1
d_call: -
clone_size: once
cdr3_aa: CASSRQGEADTQYF
cdr3_nt: TGCGCCAGCAGCCGTCAGGGGGAGGCAGATACGCAGTATTTT